Given below is one T cell receptor beta chain in context. The table lists this clone with a few counts. Its antigen is still unknown. Base qualities were left out, and no much larger clone turns up one base away. The entire amount of isolated RNA was reverse transcribed using the High Capacity cDNA Reverse Transcription Kit, so the sequenced TCRB transcripts were expressed ones. Deep immunoSEQ sequencing was performed on naive, central memory and regulatory T cell samples, with an average of approximately 3.9 million total reads per sample. After sorted cells were lysed in RLT buffer, RNA was extracted with DNase-treated RNeasy Micro or Mini kits, with the choice depending on cell number. Each cell subset was processed on its own to prevent cross-contamination, while patient and healthy donor samples were processed together. The immunoSEQ multiplex PCR was used to amplify TCRB sequences from cDNA, yielding 87-bp fragments that span the CDR3 region. Sequencing of the amplicons was performed on the Illumina HiSeq platform. The paper's data handling went like this. PCR bias was corrected computationally using synthetic template baselines, and reads within Hamming distance 2 were collapsed, with unmergeable singletons discarded. By aligning reads against IMGT, V, D and J genes, CDR3 length, and insertions or deletions at six rearrangement sites were assigned. Clonotype counts were normalized to sorted cell number within each subset before computing true diversity and Gini coefficients with the tcR R package. The overlap coefficient, calculated on TCRB nucleotide sequences, was used to quantify repertoire sharing. Out-of-frame TCRB sequences from naive cells were analyzed as a proxy for the pre-selection repertoire. The clones in this table, taken by TCRdb from immuneACCESS, are in-frame only. Not every clone is retained; where verified, under half of the shortfall comes from an unresolved V gene, and the cause of the rest is unknown. V and J calls and clone size are given by that table; D and trimming were obtained from the DNA. The sample table shows about 270,000 clones, and 14% are seen once. The ten largest clonotypes hold 0.015% to 0.02% of the sample.

The data originate from a study of beta chain features in type 1 diabetes (dated by TCRdb to between 2018 and 2020). Broadly, across the study: Mean age, gender distribution, total cell number and subset yield were not different between patients and healthy donors. In the study, TCRB repertoires of sorted circulating CD4+ T cell subsets from recently diagnosed type 1 diabetes patients were compared with those of matched healthy donors. Regulatory and stem cell-like memory subsets were isolated from only 8 patients and 8 healthy donors, whereas naive and central memory subsets came from all 28 donors. A total of 107,917,701 sorted cells were examined across all samples, and the number of cells per subset was strongly correlated with RNA yield.

V lost 4 bases and J lost 8 bases, and the count of bases not matched to a germline gene is 16. There are 18 amino acids in the CDR3, from cysteine to phenylalanine inclusive. Only the CDR3 region is kept as DNA, spanning 54 bases read in frame from base 1. The germline V gene yields LGHNA for CDR1 and YSLEER for CDR2. Each donor gave one peripheral blood draw, averaging roughly 100 mL, which was collected into heparinised tubes. A BD FACSAria II and a panel including CD45RO, CCR7, CD25, CD127, CD95 and CD27 were used to sort naive, central memory, regulatory and stem cell-like memory CD4+ T cells. Purity was above 95% for every sorted population. PBMCs were isolated right away by Lymphoprep density gradient centrifugation and were stained directly, without culture. To minimize batch effects, samples were stained and sorted in pairs, one healthy donor with one patient per experiment. Broader findings and caveats from the paper: Type 1 diabetes patients showed a moderate but significant shortening of TCRB CDR3 length in all four CD4+ subsets. Naive, central memory and regulatory TCRB repertoires appeared more similar among patients than among healthy donors. Fewer insertions and more nucleotide deletions at VDJ recombination sites were observed in patients with type 1 diabetes, implying thymic rearrangement abnormalities. Because cDNA rather than genomic DNA was sequenced, highly expressing activated cells could have been over-represented, although no difference in activation and CD3 levels was found between groups. PCR might favor shorter templates, but patient and control samples were amplified and corrected together, so any skew would affect both groups equally. Because small numbers of individuals were included in the HLA sub-analyses, any influence of HLA type on TCRB rearrangement was left unresolved.

The sequencing input was naive CD4+ T cells from blood. The cell subset or site label, as the study defines it: true naive CD4+ T cells. This receptor was taken from a man aged 25-45 years with type 1 diabetes. This sequence uses TRBV4-3 and TRBJ2-1, with 11 middle bases fitting TRBD2. The encoded CDR3 is CASSRFNPIAGGVDEQFF. The nucleotides are TGCGCCAGCAGCCGCTTTAACCCCATAGCGGGAGGGGTGGATGAGCAGTTCTTC.